Sequencing of this TCR beta chain was carried out in a study of T-cell memory formation after mild COVID-19. Overall study context: Clusters of TCRs were largely donor specific. Study outcomes and limitations: Some responding clones appeared in pre-infection memory, suggesting cross-reactive memory joined. Among CD4+ contracting clones, most were CM and EM, and CD8+ ones EMRA.

This clonotype was seen only a few times. Its target is unknown. MiXCR, applied by TCRdb to the 5' RACE reads, yields one record per CDR3 protein. The sample has more than 150,000 distinct CDR3 sequences; around 10% are singletons. The sequenced sample was PBMCs or a T cell subset sorted from them (not recorded which). The sequence was collected from a man younger than 35 who had mild COVID-19 (a few samples of this study predate the infection). Cell type and time point are not known.

The CDR3 loop reads CASSYASLETGAYEQYF. For the CDR3, the DNA is TGTGCCAGCAGTTATGCCTCCCTTGAGACAGGTGCCTACGAGCAGTACTTC. The genes are TRBV6-6 and TRBJ2-7; weak D call: TRBD1 (6 bases). The germline V gene has CDR1 MNHNY and CDR2 SVGAGI (reference sequence). This CDR3 is 17 amino acids long. Trimming took 3 bases from V and 2 from J, leaving 20 bases between them.